These T cell receptor beta chains were read from a single sample in a study of cytomegalovirus exposure and HLA in healthy donors. Sequencing was performed with immunoSEQ multiplex PCR; in TCRdb, only in-frame clones are kept and a portion is missing. Among about 73,000 clones, roughly 71% were seen once, and the ten largest hold over 10%. The sample taken for sequencing was PBMCs. These receptors came from a man between 65 and 85 years old in good health and CMV-seronegative. Both conserved end residues are part of each CDR3. The order of the fields is D gene, V gene, J gene, CDR3 protein. D genes are given only for firm matches.

.	TRBV7-2	TRBJ2-5	CASREGVRETQYF
TRBD2	TRBV4-1	TRBJ2-2	CASSQDPPGAAGVGELFF
.	TRBV5-5	TRBJ1-6	CASSSATGSGSPLHF
.	TRBV4-1	TRBJ1-4	CASSEIRGTHDEKLFF
.	TRBV9	TRBJ1-6	CASSPRWNSPLHF
TRBD1	TRBV18	TRBJ1-6	CASGGQGASNSPLHF
.	TRBV6-5	TRBJ1-2	CASSYYQHTGYTF
.	TRBV5-6	TRBJ2-3	CASSPRGRGDTQYF
TRBD1	TRBV2	TRBJ2-3	CASRLGTGTDTQYF
.	TRBV4-2	TRBJ2-1	CASSQTDEQFF
.	TRBV7-2	TRBJ2-5	CASSPVSLAGQETQYF
TRBD2	TRBV13	TRBJ2-7	CASSPSAGEGYEQYF
TRBD1	TRBV7-9	TRBJ1-2	CSSSLGQDYGYTF
TRBD1	TRBV5-1	TRBJ2-3	CASSYSGTGEYTDTQYF
.	TRBV6-6	TRBJ2-1	CASTWTDNEQFF
TRBD2	TRBV7-9	TRBJ2-1	CASSSGLAGANEQFF
TRBD1	TRBV7-8	TRBJ1-1	CASSKQQGAAEAFF
.	TRBV19	TRBJ1-6	CASSPQKSSYNSPLHF
TRBD2	TRBV14	TRBJ2-1	CASSLLYGTSGGDYNEQFF